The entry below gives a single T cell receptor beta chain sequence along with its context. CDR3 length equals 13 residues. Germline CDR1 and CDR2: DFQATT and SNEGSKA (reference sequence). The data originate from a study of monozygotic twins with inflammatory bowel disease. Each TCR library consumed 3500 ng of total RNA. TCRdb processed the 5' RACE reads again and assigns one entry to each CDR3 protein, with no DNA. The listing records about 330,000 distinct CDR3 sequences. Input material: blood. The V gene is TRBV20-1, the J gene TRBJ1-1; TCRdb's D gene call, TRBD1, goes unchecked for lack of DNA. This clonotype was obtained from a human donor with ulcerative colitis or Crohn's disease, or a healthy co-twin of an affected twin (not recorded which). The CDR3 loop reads CSARDRGNTEAFF.